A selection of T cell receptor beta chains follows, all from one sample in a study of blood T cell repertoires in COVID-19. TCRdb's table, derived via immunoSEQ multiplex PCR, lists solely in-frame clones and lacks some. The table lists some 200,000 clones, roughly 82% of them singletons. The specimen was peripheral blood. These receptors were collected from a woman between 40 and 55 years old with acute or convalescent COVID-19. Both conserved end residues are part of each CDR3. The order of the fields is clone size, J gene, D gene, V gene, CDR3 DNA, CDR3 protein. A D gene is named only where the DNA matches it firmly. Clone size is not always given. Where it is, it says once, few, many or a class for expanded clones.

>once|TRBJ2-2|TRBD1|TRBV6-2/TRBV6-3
TGTGCCAGCAGTAAACAGGGGATTAGGACCGGGGAGCTGTTTTTT
CASSKQGIRTGELFF
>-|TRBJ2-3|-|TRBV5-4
TGTGCCAGCAGCTTTGGAGGGACGAGCACAGATACGCAGTATTTT
CASSFGGTSTDTQYF
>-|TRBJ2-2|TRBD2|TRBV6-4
TGTGCCAGCAGTTCCGGGACTAGCGGGGGGGCGAACACCGGGGAGCTGTTTTTT
CASSSGTSGGANTGELFF
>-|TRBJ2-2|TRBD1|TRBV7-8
TGTGCCAGCAGCTTAGTCCAGTGGACAGGGGGCTTCACCGGGGAGCTGTTTTTT
CASSLVQWTGGFTGELFF
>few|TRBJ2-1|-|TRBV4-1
TGCGCCAGCAGCCCTGGCATGGCCCGGAGCTCCTACAATGAGCAGTTCTTC
CASSPGMARSSYNEQFF
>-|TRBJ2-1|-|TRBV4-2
TGTGCCAGCACTCGGGGGATGGGGAATGAGCAGTTCTTC
CASTRGMGNEQFF
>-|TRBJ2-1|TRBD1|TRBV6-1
TGTGCCAGCAGTGACAGGCTGGGACAGGGTCCCTCAAGCTCCTACAATGAGCAGTTCTTC
CASSDRLGQGPSSSYNEQFF
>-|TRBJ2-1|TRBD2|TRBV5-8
TGTGCCAGCAGCCCCCCGAGGGGGGGATCGGGACTAGCGGACAATGAGCAGTTCTTC
CASSPPRGGSGLADNEQFF
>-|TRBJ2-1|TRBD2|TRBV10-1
TGCGCCAGCAGCCTGACTAGCGGGGACAATGAGCAGTTCTTC
CASSLTSGDNEQFF
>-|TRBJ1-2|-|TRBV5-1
TGCGCCAGCAGCTTGGGTGTCCAGGGCTATGGCTACACCTTC
CASSLGVQGYGYTF
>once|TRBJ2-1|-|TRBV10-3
TGTGCCATCAGTGAGTCGTCAGGGGCCCTCTACAATGAGCAGTTCTTC
CAISESSGALYNEQFF
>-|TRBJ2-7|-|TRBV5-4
TGTGCCAGCAGCTCCCCCAATAGCGGTCCCTACGAGCAGTACTTC
CASSSPNSGPYEQYF
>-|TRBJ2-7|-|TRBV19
TGTGCCAGTAGTCCCTACCTCGGGCGGGACGACTCCTACGAGCAGTACTTC
CASSPYLGRDDSYEQYF
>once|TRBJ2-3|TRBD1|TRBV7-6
TGTGCCAGCATCCTCAACACAGGGGGCGGTACGCAGTATTTT
CASILNTGGGTQYF
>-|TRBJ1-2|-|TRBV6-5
TGTGCCAGCAGCCTCGACAGTAAAGGTGGCTACACCTTC
CASSLDSKGGYTF
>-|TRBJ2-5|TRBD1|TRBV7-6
TGTGCCAGCAGCCCATCTCCGGGACAGGTCGAGACCCAGTACTTC
CASSPSPGQVETQYF
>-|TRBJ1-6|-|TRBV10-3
TGTGCCATCAGGCGACAGGCGGCTACTAATTCACCCCTCCACTTT
CAIRRQAATNSPLHF
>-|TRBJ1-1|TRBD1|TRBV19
TGTGCCAGTAGTATTAGGCGCGTACCGGGACAGGGGAGGATGAACACTGAAGCTTTCTTT
CASSIRRVPGQGRMNTEAFF
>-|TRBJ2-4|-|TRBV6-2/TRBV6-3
TGTGCCAGCAGTTCCTTGTCAGCCAAAAACATTCAGTACTTC
CASSSLSAKNIQYF
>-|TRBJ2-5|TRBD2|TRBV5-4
TGTGCCAGCAGCCGGGGCGGGGGGCCAGAGACCCAGTACTTC
CASSRGGGPETQYF
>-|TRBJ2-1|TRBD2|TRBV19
TGTGCCAGTAGTATGGGACTAGCGGGAGGGCCTGCCTACAATGAGCAGTTCTTC
CASSMGLAGGPAYNEQFF
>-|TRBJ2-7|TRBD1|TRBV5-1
TGCGCCAGCAGCTTGGTATCTCTTGTGGGACAGGGGGGCGAGCAGTACTTC
CASSLVSLVGQGGEQYF
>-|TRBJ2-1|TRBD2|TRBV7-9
TGTGCCAGCAGCTCGAATGTAGCGGGGTTATACAATGAGCAGTTCTTC
CASSSNVAGLYNEQFF